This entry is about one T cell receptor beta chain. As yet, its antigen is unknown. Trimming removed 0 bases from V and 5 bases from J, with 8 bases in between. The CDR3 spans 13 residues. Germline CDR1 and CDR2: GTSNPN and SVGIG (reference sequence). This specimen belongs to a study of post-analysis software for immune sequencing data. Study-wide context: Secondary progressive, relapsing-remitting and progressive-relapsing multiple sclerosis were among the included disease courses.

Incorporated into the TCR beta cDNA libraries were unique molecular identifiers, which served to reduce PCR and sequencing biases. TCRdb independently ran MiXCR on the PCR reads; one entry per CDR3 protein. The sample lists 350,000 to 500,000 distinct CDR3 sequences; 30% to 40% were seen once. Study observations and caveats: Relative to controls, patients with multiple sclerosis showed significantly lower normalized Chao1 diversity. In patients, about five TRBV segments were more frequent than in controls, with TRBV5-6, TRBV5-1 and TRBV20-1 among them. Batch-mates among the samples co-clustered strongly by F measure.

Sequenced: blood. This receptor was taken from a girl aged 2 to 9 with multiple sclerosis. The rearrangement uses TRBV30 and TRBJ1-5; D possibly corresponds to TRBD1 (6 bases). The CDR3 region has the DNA TGTGCCTGGAGTGTACAGGGCGATCAGCCCCAGCATTTT. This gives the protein CAWSVQGDQPQHF. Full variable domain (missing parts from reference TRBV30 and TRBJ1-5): SQTIHQWPATLVQPVGSPLSLECTVEGTSNPNLYWYRQAAGRGLQLLFYSVGIGQISSEVPQNLSASRPQDRQFILSSKKLLLSDSGFYLCAWSVQGDQPQHFGDGTRLSIL.